One and the same sample provided the 32 T cell receptor beta chains below, sequenced in a study of identical twins. MiXCR, run by TCRdb on the 5' RACE reads, gives a single entry per CDR3 protein. The table has 450,000 or so distinct CDR3 sequences, approximately 18% seen once. The source material was naive T cells sorted from blood. These receptor sequences come from a man aged 50 to 59 in good health.

This clonotype was found many times. This chain joins TRBV6-5 and TRBJ2-3; D remains ambiguous. CDR1 MNHEY and CDR2 SVGAGI come from the germline V gene. This CDR3 has 13 residues. V was clipped by 3 bases and J by 2 bases, with 6 bases between them. CDR3 sequence (DNA): TGTGCCAGCAGTTATTCCGTCACAGATACGCAGTATTTT. Its protein product is CASSYSVTDTQYF.

This clonotype showed up just a few times. This chain uses TRBV4-3 with TRBJ1-6; TRBD1 agrees at 8 bases. The CDR3 loop spans 17 amino acids. CDR1 and CDR2 (germline): LGHNA, YSLEER. J gave up 6 bases and V 0 bases, and 7 bases lay outside the gene matches. CDR3 sequence reads: CASSQDPTGVGNSPLHF. CDR3 bases: TGCGCCAGCAGCCAAGACCCGACAGGGGTTGGTAATTCACCCCTCCACTTT.

This clonotype appeared many times. V gene TRBV27 combines with J gene TRBJ1-6; 11 bases align to TRBD1. This CDR3 is built from 14 residues. V was pared by 4 bases and J by 10 bases, with 3 bases of the junction left unmatched. Germline loops: CDR1 MNHEY, CDR2 SMNVEV (reference sequence). CDR3 region: CASSSGTGGSPLHF. CDR3 sequence (DNA): TGTGCCAGCAGTTCCGGGACAGGGGGATCACCCCTCCACTTT.

This clonotype came up many times. The chain is built from TRBV27 and TRBJ2-7; D ambiguous. Germline V CDR1 and CDR2: MNHEY, SMNVEV (reference sequence). V lost 5 bases to trimming and J lost 4 bases, with 18 bases between them. This CDR3 region has 15 residues. The CDR3 DNA sequence: TGTGCCAGCAGTCCAACCGTGCGGCCGAGTTACGAGCAGTACTTC. Translated, it gives CASSPTVRPSYEQYF.

CDR3 residues: CASSVGLAGSHEQYF. The CDR3 bases are TGTGCCAGCAGCGTTGGACTAGCGGGATCACACGAGCAGTACTTC. The chain carries TRBV9 and TRBJ2-7; 12 bases agree with TRBD2. The germline V gene has CDR1 SGDLS and CDR2 YYNGEE. Unmatched junction bases numbered 5, after V lost 2 bases and J lost 5 bases. The CDR3 covers 15 residues.

This clonotype appeared many times. This rearrangement joins TRBV25-1 to TRBJ2-5; perhaps TRBD2 as D (6 bases). Germline V lookup: CDR1 MGHDK, CDR2 SYGVNS. With 3 bases removed from V and 3 bases from J, the gap between germline ends came to 17 bases. The CDR3 is 16 residues long. The CDR3 coding sequence is TGTGCCAGCAGTGAGATTAGCGGAGCCCCAAAAGAGACCCAGTACTTC. Translated, it gives CASSEISGAPKETQYF.

This clonotype showed up many times. V and J are TRBV11-2 and TRBJ2-7; a weak D match, TRBD1 (5 bases). Deletions cut 1 base from V and 0 bases from J, with 13 bases between. The germline CDR1 and CDR2 sequences are SGHAT and FQNNGV. The CDR3 covers 16 residues. CDR3 bases: TGTGCCAGCAGCTTAGGGTCAGGGTTTAGCTCCTACGAGCAGTACTTC. Amino acids: CASSLGSGFSSYEQYF.

This clonotype was detected only a few times. The genes are TRBV29-1 and TRBJ2-1, with 14 bases fitting TRBD2. J lost 7 bases, V lost 7 bases, and 6 bases had no gene match. The CDR3 extends over 14 amino acids. Germline V lookup: CDR1 SQVTM, CDR2 ANQGSEA. The CDR3 bases are TGCAGCGGTCGACTAGCGGGAGGGTCTAATGAGCAGTTCTTC. It translates to CSGRLAGGSNEQFF.

In its sample, this clonotype was seen many times. The V call is TRBV20-1, the J call TRBJ1-5; 7 bases match TRBD1. The ends lost 3 bases at V and 6 bases at J; junction bases unmatched: 5. The CDR3 length is 13 residues. In germline, CDR1 is DFQATT, CDR2 SNEGSKA (reference sequence). The CDR3 region has the DNA TGCAGTGCTAGCCGACAGGGTGGTCAGCCCCAGCATTTT. Translated, it gives CSASRQGGQPQHF.

Ten or more counts support this clonotype. J is TRBJ2-5 and V is TRBV2; D is ambiguous. From germline, CDR1 is SNHLY and CDR2 FYNNEI. Trimming removed 4 bases from V and 5 bases from J, with 5 bases in between. The CDR3 is 11 residues long. The CDR3 DNA reads TGTGCCAGCAGTGCCCGGGAGACCCAGTACTTC. Residues: CASSARETQYF.

The rearrangement links TRBV6-5 to TRBJ1-2, with TRBD1 as a possible D gene (6 bases). Germline V gene lookup returns CDR1 MNHEY and CDR2 SVGAGI. V was trimmed by 2 bases and J by 8 bases, leaving 15 bases between them. The CDR3 contains 14 residues. The CDR3, as DNA: TGTGCCAGCAGTTACGTTGGGGGGCGCGGAGGCTACACCTTC. Translating it yields CASSYVGGRGGYTF.

This clonotype was seen ten or more times. This chain joins TRBV7-9 and TRBJ2-2; D is unclear. CDR1 is SEHNR, CDR2 FQNEAQ, per germline (reference sequence). This CDR3 comprises 11 residues. Trimming stripped 5 bases from V and 5 bases from J, with 3 bases between. The CDR3 protein is CASSGTGELFF. The CDR3 region has the DNA TGTGCCAGCAGCGGTACCGGGGAGCTGTTTTTT.

This clonotype came up many times. V and J are TRBV18 and TRBJ2-5; D is unresolved. CDR1 is KGHSH, CDR2 LQKENI, per germline. Trimming pared 3 bases from V and 8 bases from J, leaving 16 bases between. The CDR3 extends over 14 amino acids. In DNA form, the CDR3 reads TGTGCCAGCTCACCTGCGTCTGCAGCCGGTACCCAGTACTTC. It specifies CASSPASAAGTQYF.

The rearrangement joins TRBV19 to TRBJ2-7; D gene uncertain. V was clipped by 6 bases and J by 0 bases, with 12 bases between them. From germline, CDR1 is LNHDA and CDR2 SQIVND (reference sequence). The CDR3 covers 14 residues. The CDR3 loop reads CASSPEFVSYEQYF. CDR3 nucleotide sequence: TGTGCCAGTAGCCCGGAGTTTGTCTCCTACGAGCAGTACTTC.

This clonotype was detected only once. This rearrangement joins TRBV7-9 to TRBJ2-7; TRBD1 matches at 8 bases. The germline V gene encodes CDR1 SEHNR and CDR2 FQNEAQ (reference sequence). J gave up 6 bases and V 11 bases, and 6 bases lay outside the gene matches. The CDR3 consists of 11 residues. CDR3 amino acids: CAGSQGGEQYF. In DNA form, the CDR3 reads TGTGCCGGGTCACAGGGGGGCGAGCAGTACTTC.

In this sample, this clonotype turned up many times. The chain has TRBV4-3 and TRBJ1-1; a weak D match, TRBD1 (6 bases). This CDR3 spans 16 amino acids. Trimming left V 0 bases short and J 10 bases short, with 21 bases between. Germline V CDR1 and CDR2: LGHNA, YSLEER. In DNA form, the CDR3 reads TGCGCCAGCAGCCAAGATCGGGACATTAGGGGGTGGGGAGCTTTCTTT. It specifies CASSQDRDIRGWGAFF.

The chain combines TRBV20-1 with TRBJ2-7, with D maybe TRBD1 (6 bases). CDR3 length equals 13 residues. CDR1 is DFQATT, CDR2 SNEGSKA, per germline (reference sequence). Trimming stripped 4 bases from V and 6 bases from J, with 16 bases between. The CDR3 DNA reads as TGCAGTGCTACGACAGGTTTTAGGCTCGAGCAGTACTTC. Translation gives CSATTGFRLEQYF.

This clonotype was counted many times. This chain uses TRBV12-3 or TRBV12-4 with TRBJ1-1; 8 bases agree with TRBD1. Losses at the gene ends were 3 bases for V and 1 base for J; bases not matched to a gene: 4. The CDR3 consists of 15 residues. Here the CDR3 reads CASSFRTGKNTEAFF. The CDR3 DNA sequence: TGTGCCAGCAGTTTTCGGACAGGGAAGAACACTGAAGCTTTCTTT.

This clonotype was recorded many times. The V and J genes are TRBV3-1 and TRBJ2-1; the D call may be TRBD1 or TRBD2 (5 bases each). Trimming stripped 4 bases from V and 0 bases from J, with 13 bases between. Germline CDR1 is LGHDT and CDR2 is YNNKEL (reference sequence). The CDR3 runs 16 residues. This CDR3 reads CASSRMGPSSYNEQFF. CDR3 coding DNA: TGTGCCAGCAGCCGGATGGGACCGAGCTCCTACAATGAGCAGTTCTTC.

This chain uses TRBV15 with TRBJ2-3; 7 bases map to TRBD1. The J segment lost 1 base and the V segment lost 5 bases, leaving 6 bases of the junction unmatched. Per the germline V gene, CDR1 is LNHNV and CDR2 is YYDKDF (reference sequence). The length of the CDR3 is 15 residues. CDR3 residues: CATSPRDRRTDTQYF. In DNA, the CDR3 is TGTGCCACCAGCCCCCGGGACAGACGCACAGATACGCAGTATTTT.

The chain links TRBV6-2 or TRBV6-3 to TRBJ2-1, with D possibly being TRBD2 (6 bases). CDR1 is MNHEY, CDR2 SVGEGT, per germline. V lost 2 bases and J 5 bases, leaving 13 bases between the germline ends. The CDR3 consists of 15 residues. In nucleotides, the CDR3 is TGTGCCAGCAGTTACATCGGGGGAAGGAACAATGAGCAGTTCTTC. Protein sequence: CASSYIGGRNNEQFF.

The chain carries TRBV25-1 and TRBJ2-7; 9 bases are shared with TRBD1. J gave up 4 bases and V 5 bases, and 9 bases lay outside the gene matches. Germline V gene lookup returns CDR1 MGHDK and CDR2 SYGVNS. This CDR3 is built from 15 residues. The DNA of the CDR3 is TGTGCCAGCAGTCCAGACAGGGGGTACCCTTACGAGCAGTACTTC. This gives the protein CASSPDRGYPYEQYF.

Comment on this clonotype: One end of the junction does not line up with germline, which may come from a read error. The chain carries TRBV20-1 and TRBJ2-1; 10 bases fit TRBD2. Germline V gene data show CDR1 as DFQATT and CDR2 as SNEGSKA (reference sequence). The CDR3 has 13 amino acids. Here the CDR3 reads CGATAGGLNEQFF. CDR3 nucleotides: TGCGGTGCTACAGCGGGAGGGTTGAATGAGCAGTTCTTC.

This clonotype was recorded a few times. The gene calls are TRBV20-1 and TRBJ2-1; D tentatively fits TRBD1 or TRBD2 (6 bases each). The CDR3 has 13 residues. Germline V gives CDR1 DFQATT, CDR2 SNEGSKA (reference sequence). V lost 2 bases and J lost 7, with 12 bases in between. CDR3 DNA sequence: TGCAGTGCTAGACACCAGGGGACTAATGAGCAGTTCTTC. Translation gives CSARHQGTNEQFF.

The chain employs TRBV29-1 and TRBJ2-1; TRBD1 agrees at 8 bases. CDR1 is SQVTM and CDR2 is ANQGSEA in the germline V gene. Unmatched junction bases numbered 11, after V lost 0 bases and J lost 16 bases. The CDR3 runs to 13 residues. DNA for the CDR3: TGCAGCGTTGAAGAGTTACGGACAGGGAAGACCTTCTTC. Translation: CSVEELRTGKTFF.

The table lists this clonotype with a few counts. This chain connects TRBV4-2 to TRBJ1-2; tentatively, D is TRBD1 (6 bases). The length of the CDR3 is 14 residues. Trimming cost V 8 bases and J 4 bases, with 17 bases left between them. The V gene's germline CDR1 is LGHNA and CDR2 YNFKEQ. DNA for the CDR3: TGTGCCAGCCAAGATAGCACAGGGCCCTATGGCTACACCTTC. This codes for CASQDSTGPYGYTF.

The rearrangement links TRBV5-1 to TRBJ2-5; D uncertain. V gave up 0 bases and J gave up 5 bases, with 14 bases separating them. Germline V gene data show CDR1 as SGHRS and CDR2 as YFSETQ. The CDR3 extends over 15 amino acids. The CDR3 region is CASSLGPNAWETQYF. The CDR3 region has the DNA TGCGCCAGCAGCTTGGGGCCTAACGCCTGGGAGACCCAGTACTTC.

This clonotype was seen ten or more times. V is TRBV27 and J is TRBJ1-1, with TRBD1 matching 10 bases. Per the germline V gene, CDR1 is MNHEY and CDR2 is SMNVEV (reference sequence). This CDR3 spans 15 amino acids. J gave up 11 bases and V 6 bases, and 15 bases lay outside the gene matches. CDR3 sequence (DNA): TGTGCCAGCAGACCACCGGGACAGGGGAATGAGGTGGCTTTCTTT. Amino acid sequence: CASRPPGQGNEVAFF.

This chain joins TRBV5-5 and TRBJ1-5, with 7 bases matching TRBD1. Trimming at V came to 5 bases and at J to 6 bases, leaving 5 bases not matched to a gene. This CDR3 region has 13 residues. The germline gives CDR1 SGHKS, CDR2 YYEKEE (reference sequence). The CDR3, as DNA: TGTGCCAGCAGTCGAACAGGGGCTCAGCCCCAGCATTTT. The encoded protein is CASSRTGAQPQHF. The full variable domain, rest sourced from reference TRBV5-5 and TRBJ1-5, is DAGVTQSPTHLIKTRGQQVTLRCSPISGHKSVSWYQQVLGQGPQFIFQYYEKEERGRGNFPDRFSARQFPNYSSELNVNALLLGDSALYLCASSRTGAQPQHFGDGTRLSIL.

This clonotype was observed many times. J is TRBJ1-2 and V is TRBV9; TRBD1 might be the D (5 bases). The CDR3 loop spans 14 amino acids. In germline, CDR1 is SGDLS, CDR2 YYNGEE. The V and J ends lost 3 bases and 2 bases respectively, with 11 bases between them. The CDR3 DNA follows: TGTGCCAGCAGCGCGACAGCATCAAACTATGGCTACACCTTC. Its protein is CASSATASNYGYTF.

The rearrangement uses TRBV12-3 or TRBV12-4 and TRBJ2-7; D might be TRBD1 (5 bases). CDR3 length equals 15 residues. V dropped 6 bases and J dropped 9 bases, with 24 bases sitting between them. The CDR3 spells CASSLTGPHTAVQYF. DNA for the CDR3: TGTGCCAGCAGCCTTACAGGACCCCATACTGCGGTGCAGTACTTC.

This clonotype occurred a few times. The chain combines TRBV5-5 with TRBJ2-5; D perhaps matches TRBD2 (6 bases). V was trimmed by 6 bases and J by 5 bases, leaving 11 bases between them. The CDR3 contains 12 residues. Per germline, CDR1 SGHKS and CDR2 YYEKEE (reference sequence). The CDR3 nucleotides read TGTGCCAGCAACTCTGGGAGGGAGACCCAGTACTTC. Translating it yields CASNSGRETQYF. The full variable domain, in which reference TRBV5-5 and TRBJ2-5 provide the parts outside the CDR3, is DAGVTQSPTHLIKTRGQQVTLRCSPISGHKSVSWYQQVLGQGPQFIFQYYEKEERGRGNFPDRFSARQFPNYSSELNVNALLLGDSALYLCASNSGRETQYFGPGTRLLVL.